The 9 T cell receptor beta chains presented below share a single source sample, sequenced in a study of T cell repertoires in cytomegalovirus infection. In TCRdb, the reads were re-called with MiXCR into one record per CDR3 protein. The sample includes approximately 320,000 distinct CDR3 sequences, more than 8% of them seen just once. Sequenced: PBMCs. These receptors were obtained from a human donor in good health (CMV status not recorded). Some clones in this sample may be carry-over from other donors' samples.

The sample holds a few counts of this clonotype. V is TRBV12-3 or TRBV12-4 and J is TRBJ1-4; D not resolved. V dropped 5 bases and J dropped 5 bases, with 9 bases sitting between them. CDR3 size: 13 residues. The CDR3, as DNA: TGTGCCAGCAGTGCGCGGCAAAATGAAAAACTGTTTTTT. It codes for CASSARQNEKLFF.

This clonotype was seen many times. This chain links TRBV7-2 with TRBJ1-2; possibly TRBD1 for D (5 bases). The V gene lost 1 base and the J gene lost 8 bases, with 11 bases spanning the gap. The length of the CDR3 is 13 residues. The germline V gene has CDR1 SGHTA and CDR2 FQGNSA. The CDR3 reads CASSLGGDEGYTF. Here the CDR3 DNA reads TGTGCCAGCAGCTTAGGGGGGGATGAGGGCTACACCTTC.

In this sample, this clonotype turned up many times. V usage is TRBV7-2 and J usage is TRBJ1-4, with a possible D match to TRBD1 (6 bases). This CDR3 region has 14 residues. From germline, CDR1 is SGHTA and CDR2 FQGNSA. V lost 5 bases and J 8 bases, leaving 15 bases between the germline ends. The CDR3 DNA reads TGTGCCAGCAGCCCGGACAGTGGGAGAGAAAAACTGTTTTTT. Its translation: CASSPDSGREKLFF.

This clonotype has a handful of counts. This rearrangement joins TRBV6-4 to TRBJ2-5; D is perhaps TRBD1 (6 bases). Germline V gives CDR1 MRHNA, CDR2 SNTAGT. The CDR3 runs to 13 residues. Trimming shortened V by 4 bases and J by 5 bases, and 11 bases separated the two germline ends. CDR3 sequence reads: CASSASQGETQYF. The CDR3 DNA reads as TGTGCCAGCAGTGCGAGTCAGGGGGAGACCCAGTACTTC.

This clonotype was counted at least ten times. The chain links TRBV20-1 to TRBJ2-3; 12 nucleotides agree with TRBD2. The J segment lost 6 bases and the V segment lost 0 bases, leaving 7 bases of the junction unmatched. Germline CDR1 DFQATT, CDR2 SNEGSKA (reference sequence). The CDR3 contains 16 residues. CDR3 sequence (DNA): TGCAGTGCTAGAGATCACCTAGCGGGAGGGTTCGATACGCAGTATTTT. Translation: CSARDHLAGGFDTQYF.

This clonotype was counted a few times. The gene calls are TRBV3-1 and TRBJ2-7, with 7 nucleotides matching TRBD1. The V gene end was trimmed by 7 bases and the J gene end by 1 base; junction bases not matched to a gene: 7. Germline CDR1 and CDR2: LGHDT and YNNKEL (reference sequence). The CDR3 length is 14 residues. CDR3 bases: TGTGCCAGCACCAGACAGGGTATGTCCTACGAGCAGTACTTC. It specifies CASTRQGMSYEQYF.

This clonotype was counted ten times or more. The gene calls are TRBV4-3 and TRBJ2-1; no definite D call. Germline CDR1 is LGHNA and CDR2 is YSLEER. This CDR3 is 14 amino acids long. Trimming took off 0 bases at V and 9 bases at J, with 12 bases between the two ends. This CDR3 reads CASSQDYGTGEQFF. The CDR3 DNA follows: TGCGCCAGCAGCCAAGACTACGGCACGGGTGAGCAGTTCTTC.

This clonotype was observed a few times. The chain links TRBV15 to TRBJ1-6; no clear D gene. Deletions cut 0 bases from V and 7 bases from J, with 7 bases between. The CDR3 consists of 14 residues. Looked up from germline, CDR1 is LNHNV and CDR2 is YYDKDF (reference sequence). CDR3 residues: CATSRDLVNSPLHF. The DNA of the CDR3 is TGTGCCACCAGCAGAGATCTGGTGAATTCACCCCTCCACTTT.

Notes on this clonotype: At one end, the junction sequence differs from germline, possibly due to a read error. V and J are TRBV15 and TRBJ2-3; 9 positions match TRBD2. Germline assignment: CDR1 LNHNV and CDR2 YYDKDF (reference sequence). The CDR3 has 21 amino acids. CDR3 protein: CATSGERGARIIRLSTDTQYF. CDR3 DNA sequence: TGTGCCACCAGCGGAGAGCGGGGGGCGAGAATAATACGTCTTAGCACAGATACGCAGTATTTT.